A selection of T cell receptor beta chains follows, all from one sample in a study of OX40 agonist ivuxolimab in advanced cancers. Data came from immunoSEQ multiplex PCR; TCRdb stores just in-frame clones and leaves some out. In the table there are around 13,000 clones, about 78% of which are singletons. Here the sequenced sample was CD4+ or CD8+ T cells sorted from blood, taken in a trial of the OX40 agonist ivuxolimab. Receptor source: an adult with an advanced solid tumor such as melanoma, head and neck, liver or kidney cancer. The CDR3 runs from the conserved cysteine through the conserved F or W. A D gene is named only where the DNA matches it firmly. Size is stated for part of the rows, as once, few or many counts, or as a class when the clone is expanded.

- TRBJ2-3 - TRBV5-6 CASSPGPAPDTQYF TGTGCCAGCAGCCCTGGACCGGCCCCCGATACGCAGTATTTT
- TRBJ1-2 - TRBV29-1 CSVGDGPNYGYTF TGCAGCGTTGGGGACGGGCCTAACTATGGCTACACCTTC
- TRBJ1-1 large TRBV5-8 CASSFPQNTEAFF TGTGCCAGCAGCTTCCCCCAGAACACTGAAGCTTTCTTT
TRBD1 TRBJ2-1 - TRBV28 CASHPIGDRGYNEQFF TGTGCCAGCCATCCTATCGGGGACAGGGGCTACAATGAGCAGTTCTTC
- TRBJ1-1 - TRBV7-6 CASSPEDRANTEAFF TGTGCCAGCAGCCCCGAGGACAGAGCGAACACTGAAGCTTTCTTT
TRBD2 TRBJ2-7 - TRBV11-2 CASSPPSRGSSYEQYF TGTGCCAGCAGCCCGCCCTCGCGGGGGAGCTCCTACGAGCAGTACTTC
- TRBJ2-1 - TRBV6-1 CASSEISFDEQFF TGTGCCAGCAGTGAAATCTCTTTCGATGAGCAGTTCTTC
- TRBJ1-1 - TRBV6-4 CASSATPRNTEAFF TGTGCCAGCTCCGCGACCCCCCGGAACACTGAAGCTTTCTTT
- TRBJ2-7 few TRBV11-2 CASSLALWEQYF TGTGCCAGCAGCTTAGCGCTCTGGGAGCAGTACTTC
- TRBJ2-7 few TRBV13 CASSQEGESYEQYF TGTGCCAGCAGCCAAGAGGGTGAGAGCTACGAGCAGTACTTC
- TRBJ1-4 - TRBV29-1 CSVEDGTPEKLFF TGCAGCGTTGAAGATGGTACCCCTGAAAAACTGTTTTTT
- TRBJ1-4 - TRBV6-5 CASSYSPGLNEKLFF TGTGCCAGCAGTTACTCTCCAGGTTTAAATGAAAAACTGTTTTTT
- TRBJ2-7 - TRBV11-3 CASSPRELYEQYF TGTGCCAGCAGCCCCCGGGAGCTCTACGAGCAGTACTTC
TRBD1 TRBJ1-1 once TRBV27 CASSLLGGAAFF TGTGCCAGCAGTTTACTAGGGGGCGCCGCTTTCTTT
- TRBJ1-1 - TRBV29-1 CSVEGKGLEAFF TGCAGCGTTGAAGGTAAGGGCCTTGAAGCTTTCTTT
- TRBJ1-2 few TRBV15 CATMDGKNYGYTF TGTGCCACCATGGACGGGAAAAACTATGGCTACACCTTC
TRBD1 TRBJ1-2 few TRBV2 CASNYRGQFYGYTF TGTGCCAGCAACTACAGGGGGCAGTTCTATGGCTACACCTTC